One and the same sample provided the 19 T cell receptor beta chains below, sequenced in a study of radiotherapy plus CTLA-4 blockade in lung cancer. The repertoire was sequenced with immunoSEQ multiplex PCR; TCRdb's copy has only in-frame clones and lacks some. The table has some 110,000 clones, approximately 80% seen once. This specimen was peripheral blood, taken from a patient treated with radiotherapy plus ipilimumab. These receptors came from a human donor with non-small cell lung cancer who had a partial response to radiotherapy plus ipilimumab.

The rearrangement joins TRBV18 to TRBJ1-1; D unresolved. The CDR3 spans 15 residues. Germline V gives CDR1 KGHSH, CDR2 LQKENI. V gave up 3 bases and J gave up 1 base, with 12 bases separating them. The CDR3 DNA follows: TGTGCCAGCTCACCTGCGAGGGTGGCGAACACTGAAGCTTTCTTT. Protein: CASSPARVANTEAFF. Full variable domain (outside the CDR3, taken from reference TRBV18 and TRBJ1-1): NAGVMQNPRHLVRRRGQEARLRCSPMKGHSHVYWYRQLPEEGLKFMVYLQKENIIDESGMPKERFSAEFPKEGPSILRIQQVVRGDSAAYFCASSPARVANTEAFFGQGTRLTVV.

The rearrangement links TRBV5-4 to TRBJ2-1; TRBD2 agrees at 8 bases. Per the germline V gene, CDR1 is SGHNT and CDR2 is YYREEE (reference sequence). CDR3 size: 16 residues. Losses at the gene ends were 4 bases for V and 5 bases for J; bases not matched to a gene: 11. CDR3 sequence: CASSVISGIGNNEQFF. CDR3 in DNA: TGTGCCAGCAGCGTAATTAGCGGGATAGGGAACAATGAGCAGTTCTTC.

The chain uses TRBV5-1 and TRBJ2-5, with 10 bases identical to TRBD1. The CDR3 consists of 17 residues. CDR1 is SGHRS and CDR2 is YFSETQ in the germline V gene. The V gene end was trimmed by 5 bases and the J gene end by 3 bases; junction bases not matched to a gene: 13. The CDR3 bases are TGCGCCAGCAGTCCACCCTACTTGGGGACAGGGGAAGAGACCCAGTACTTC. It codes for CASSPPYLGTGEETQYF.

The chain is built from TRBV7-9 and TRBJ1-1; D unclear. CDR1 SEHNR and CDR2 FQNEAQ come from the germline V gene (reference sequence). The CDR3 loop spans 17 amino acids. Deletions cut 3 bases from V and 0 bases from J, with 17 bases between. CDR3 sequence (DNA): TGTGCCAGCAGCTTGGCCGGAGGAGCAGGAATGAACACTGAAGCTTTCTTT. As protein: CASSLAGGAGMNTEAFF.

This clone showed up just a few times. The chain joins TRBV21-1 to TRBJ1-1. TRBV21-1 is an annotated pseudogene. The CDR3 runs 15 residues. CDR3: CASSKARSMNTEAFF. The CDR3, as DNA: TGTGCCAGCAGCAAAGCGCGCTCTATGAACACTGAAGCTTTCTTT.

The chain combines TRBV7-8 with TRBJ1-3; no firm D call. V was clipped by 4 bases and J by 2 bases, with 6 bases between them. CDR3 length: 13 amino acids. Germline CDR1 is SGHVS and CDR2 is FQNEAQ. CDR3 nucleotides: TGTGCCAGCAGCTCCCTCCCTGGAAACACCATATATTTT. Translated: CASSSLPGNTIYF.

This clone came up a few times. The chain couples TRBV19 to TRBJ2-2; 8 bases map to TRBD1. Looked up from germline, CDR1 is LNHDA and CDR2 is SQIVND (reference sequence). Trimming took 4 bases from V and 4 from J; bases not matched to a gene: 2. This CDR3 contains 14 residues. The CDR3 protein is CASSTGQGTGELFF. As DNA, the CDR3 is TGTGCCAGTAGTACCGGACAGGGCACCGGGGAGCTGTTTTTT.

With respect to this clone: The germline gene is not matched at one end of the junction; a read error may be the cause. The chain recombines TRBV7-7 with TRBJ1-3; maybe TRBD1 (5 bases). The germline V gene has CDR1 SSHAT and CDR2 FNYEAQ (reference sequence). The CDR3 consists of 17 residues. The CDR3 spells CASSPSQGMGSGNTIYF. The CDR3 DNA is TGTGCTAGCAGCCCCAGCCAGGGAATGGGCTCTGGAAACACCATATATTTT.

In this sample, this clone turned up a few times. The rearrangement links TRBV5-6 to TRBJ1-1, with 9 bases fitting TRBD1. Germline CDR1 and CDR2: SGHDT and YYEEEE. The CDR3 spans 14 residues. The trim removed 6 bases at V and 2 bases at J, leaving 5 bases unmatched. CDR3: CASTQQGANTEAFF. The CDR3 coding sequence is TGTGCCAGCACCCAACAGGGGGCAAACACTGAAGCTTTCTTT.

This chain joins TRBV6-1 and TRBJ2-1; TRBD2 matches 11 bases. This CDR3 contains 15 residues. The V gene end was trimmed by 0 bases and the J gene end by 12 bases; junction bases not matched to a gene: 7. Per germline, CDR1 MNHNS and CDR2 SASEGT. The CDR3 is CASSEATSGVSWQFF. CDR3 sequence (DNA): TGTGCCAGCAGTGAAGCGACTAGCGGGGTTTCCTGGCAGTTCTTC.

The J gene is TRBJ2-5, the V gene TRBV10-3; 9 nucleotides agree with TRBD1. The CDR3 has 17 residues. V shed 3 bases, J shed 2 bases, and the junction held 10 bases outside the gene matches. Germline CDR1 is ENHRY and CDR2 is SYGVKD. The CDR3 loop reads CAISDPTGGVDQETQYF. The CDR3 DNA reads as TGTGCCATCAGTGACCCTACAGGGGGCGTGGATCAAGAGACCCAGTACTTC.

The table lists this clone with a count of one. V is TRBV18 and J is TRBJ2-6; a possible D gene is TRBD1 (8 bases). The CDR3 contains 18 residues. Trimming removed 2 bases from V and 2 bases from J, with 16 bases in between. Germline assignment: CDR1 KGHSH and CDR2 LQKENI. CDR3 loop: CASSPWPTGGAGANVLTF. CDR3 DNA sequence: TGTGCCAGCTCACCATGGCCAACAGGGGGGGCTGGGGCCAACGTCCTGACTTTC.

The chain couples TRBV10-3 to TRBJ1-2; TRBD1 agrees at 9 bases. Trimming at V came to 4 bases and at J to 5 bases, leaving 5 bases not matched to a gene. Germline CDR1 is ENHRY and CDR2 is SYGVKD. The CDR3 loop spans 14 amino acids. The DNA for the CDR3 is TGTGCCATCAGTGGAGGACAGGGGAGGTATGGCTACACCTTC. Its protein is CAISGGQGRYGYTF.

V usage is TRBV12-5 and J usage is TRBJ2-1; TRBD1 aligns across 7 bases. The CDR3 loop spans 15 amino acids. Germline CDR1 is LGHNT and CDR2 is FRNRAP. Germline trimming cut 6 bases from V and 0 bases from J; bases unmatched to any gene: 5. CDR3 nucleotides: TGTGCTAGTGGGCAGGGACAGTTCTCCTACAATGAGCAGTTCTTC. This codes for CASGQGQFSYNEQFF. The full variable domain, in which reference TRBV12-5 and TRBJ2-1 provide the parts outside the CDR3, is DARVTQTPRHKVTEMGQEVTMRCQPILGHNTVFWYRQTMMQGLELLAYFRNRAPLDDSGMPKDRFSAEMPDATLATLKIQPSEPRDSAVYFCASGQGQFSYNEQFFGPGTRLTVL.

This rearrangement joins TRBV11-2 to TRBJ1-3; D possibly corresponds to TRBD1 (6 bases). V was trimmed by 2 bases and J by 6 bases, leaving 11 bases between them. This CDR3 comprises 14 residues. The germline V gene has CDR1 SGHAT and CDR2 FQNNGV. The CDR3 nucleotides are TGTGCCAGCAGCTTACAGGGGTATGAAAACACCATATATTTT. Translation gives CASSLQGYENTIYF.

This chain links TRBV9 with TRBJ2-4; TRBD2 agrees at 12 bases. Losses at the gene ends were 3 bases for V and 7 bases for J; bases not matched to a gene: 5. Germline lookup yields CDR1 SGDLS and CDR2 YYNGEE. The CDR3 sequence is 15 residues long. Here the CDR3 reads CASSETSGRSNIQYF. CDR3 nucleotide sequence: TGTGCCAGCAGCGAAACTAGCGGGAGGTCTAACATTCAGTACTTC.

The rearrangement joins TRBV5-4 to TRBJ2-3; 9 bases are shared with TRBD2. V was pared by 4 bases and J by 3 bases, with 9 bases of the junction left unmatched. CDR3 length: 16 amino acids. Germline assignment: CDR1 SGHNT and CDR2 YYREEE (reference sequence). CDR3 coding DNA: TGTGCCAGCAGCGCCTCCGGCGGGAGGGCAACAGATACGCAGTATTTT. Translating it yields CASSASGGRATDTQYF.

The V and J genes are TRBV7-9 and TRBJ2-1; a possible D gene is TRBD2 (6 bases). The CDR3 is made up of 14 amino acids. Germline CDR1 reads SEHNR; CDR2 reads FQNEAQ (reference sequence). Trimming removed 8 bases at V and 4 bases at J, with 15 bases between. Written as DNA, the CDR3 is TGTGCCAGCCTAACCGGCCGGGGGTACAATGAGCAGTTCTTC. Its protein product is CASLTGRGYNEQFF.

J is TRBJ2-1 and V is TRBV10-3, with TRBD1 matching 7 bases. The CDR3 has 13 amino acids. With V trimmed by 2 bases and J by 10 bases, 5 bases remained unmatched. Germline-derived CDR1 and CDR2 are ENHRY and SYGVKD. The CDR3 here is CAISERVGQEQFF. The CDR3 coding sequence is TGTGCCATCAGTGAGCGGGTGGGACAGGAGCAGTTCTTC.